The text below deals with one T cell receptor (beta chain). Trimming left V 1 base short and J 2 bases short, with 9 bases between. The germline V gene encodes CDR1 SEHNR and CDR2 FQNEAQ (reference sequence). The CDR3 runs 15 residues. This specimen belongs to a study of blood T cell repertoires in COVID-19. The overall study: In each case, the material was cDNA or gDNA derived from T cells, B-cell-depleted T cells, or PBMCs.

This table comes from immunoSEQ multiplex PCR, and its TCRdb copy is limited to in-frame clones, with some not included. Here the sample spans some 240,000 clones, about 90% being singletons. The specimen sequenced was PBMCs or T cells enriched from blood (not recorded which). The rearrangement joins TRBV7-9 to TRBJ1-3, with D perhaps TRBD1 (6 bases). This clonotype was obtained from a woman in her thirties or forties with acute COVID-19. The CDR3 nucleotides read TGTGCCAGCAGCTTAGACACAGGGACTGGAAACACCATATATTTT. Translation: CASSLDTGTGNTIYF.